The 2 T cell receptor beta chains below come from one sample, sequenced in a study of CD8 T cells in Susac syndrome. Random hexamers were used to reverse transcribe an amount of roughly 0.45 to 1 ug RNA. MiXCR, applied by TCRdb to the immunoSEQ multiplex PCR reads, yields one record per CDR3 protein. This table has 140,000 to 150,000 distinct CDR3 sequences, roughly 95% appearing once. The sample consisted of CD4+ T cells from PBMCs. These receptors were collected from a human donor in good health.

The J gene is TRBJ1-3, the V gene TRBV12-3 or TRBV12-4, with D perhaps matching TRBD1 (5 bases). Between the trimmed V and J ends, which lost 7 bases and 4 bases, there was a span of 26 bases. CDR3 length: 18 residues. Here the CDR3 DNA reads TGTGCCAGCATTCCGAACGGACATCCGGATCGCCGAGGAAACACCATATATTTT. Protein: CASIPNGHPDRRGNTIYF.

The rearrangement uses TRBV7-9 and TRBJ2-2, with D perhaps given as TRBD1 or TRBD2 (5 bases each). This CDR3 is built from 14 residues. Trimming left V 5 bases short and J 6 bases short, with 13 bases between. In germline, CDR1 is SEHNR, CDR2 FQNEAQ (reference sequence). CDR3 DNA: TGTGCCAGCAGCCCCGGGGCGGATTCCGGGGAGCTGTTTTTT. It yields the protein CASSPGADSGELFF.